This T cell receptor beta chain is drawn from a study of cytomegalovirus exposure and HLA in healthy donors. Study results and caveats: Cytomegalovirus status was reportedly diagnosed by the classifier with high sensitivity and specificity. The investigators catalogued 164 TCR beta chains as cytomegalovirus-associated.

The donors were part of the validation cohort, which consisted of about 120 subjects and was separate from the first cohort of 666 subjects. Notes on this clone: Its target is unknown.

CDR3 size: 11 residues. The germline V gene has CDR1 LNHDA and CDR2 SQIVND (reference sequence). V was cut by 7 bases and J by 10 bases, with 13 bases left in between. Sequencing was performed with immunoSEQ multiplex PCR; in TCRdb, only in-frame clones are kept and a portion is missing. The table includes approximately 180,000 clones, around 86% detected once. Source material: PBMCs. This chain links TRBV19 with TRBJ1-1, with TRBD1 as a possible D gene (5 bases). This receptor was taken from a man between 18 and 29 years old in good health and CMV-seropositive. CDR3 bases: TGTGCCAGTAACGACGGGGGTAGAGCTTTCTTT. This translates into CASNDGGRAFF.